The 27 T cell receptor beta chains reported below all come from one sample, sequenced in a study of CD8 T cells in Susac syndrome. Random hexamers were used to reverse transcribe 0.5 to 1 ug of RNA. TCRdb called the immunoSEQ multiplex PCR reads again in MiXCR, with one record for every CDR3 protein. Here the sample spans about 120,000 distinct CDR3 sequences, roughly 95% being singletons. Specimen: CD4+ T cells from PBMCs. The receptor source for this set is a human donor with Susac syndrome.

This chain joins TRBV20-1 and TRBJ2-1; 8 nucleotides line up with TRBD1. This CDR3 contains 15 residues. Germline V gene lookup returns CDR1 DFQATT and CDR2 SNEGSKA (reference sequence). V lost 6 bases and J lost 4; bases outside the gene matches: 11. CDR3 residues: CSARGLARTYNEQFF. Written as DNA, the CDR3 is TGCAGTGCCAGGGGGCTAGCGAGGACATACAATGAGCAGTTCTTC.

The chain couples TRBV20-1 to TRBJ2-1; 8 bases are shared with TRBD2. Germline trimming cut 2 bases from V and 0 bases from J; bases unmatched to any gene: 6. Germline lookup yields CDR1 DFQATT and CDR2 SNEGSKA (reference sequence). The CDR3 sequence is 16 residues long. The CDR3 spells CSARSPRGGSYNEQFF. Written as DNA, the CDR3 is TGCAGTGCTAGATCTCCCCGGGGGGGCTCCTACAATGAGCAGTTCTTC.

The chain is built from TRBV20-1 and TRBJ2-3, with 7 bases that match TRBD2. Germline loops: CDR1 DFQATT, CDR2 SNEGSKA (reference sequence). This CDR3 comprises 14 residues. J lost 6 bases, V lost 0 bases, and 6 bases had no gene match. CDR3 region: CSARDGGRGDTQYF. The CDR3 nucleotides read TGCAGTGCTAGAGATGGCGGGAGAGGCGATACGCAGTATTTT.

In DNA form, the CDR3 reads TGCAGCGTTGAGGAGGGGAGTGGTGGCTACACCTTC. This gives the protein CSVEEGSGGYTF. The gene calls are TRBV29-1 and TRBJ1-2, with a tentative D call TRBD1 (5 bases). Trimming removed 3 bases from V and 7 bases from J, with 12 bases in between. The germline CDR1 and CDR2 sequences are SQVTM and ANQGSEA. The CDR3 spans 12 residues.

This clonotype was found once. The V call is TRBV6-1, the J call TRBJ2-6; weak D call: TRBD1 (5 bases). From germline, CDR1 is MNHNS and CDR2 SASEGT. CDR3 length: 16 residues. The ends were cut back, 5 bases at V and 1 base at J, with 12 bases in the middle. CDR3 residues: CASSRQGSSGANVLTF. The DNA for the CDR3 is TGTGCCAGCAGTCGTCAGGGTAGTTCTGGGGCCAACGTCCTGACTTTC.

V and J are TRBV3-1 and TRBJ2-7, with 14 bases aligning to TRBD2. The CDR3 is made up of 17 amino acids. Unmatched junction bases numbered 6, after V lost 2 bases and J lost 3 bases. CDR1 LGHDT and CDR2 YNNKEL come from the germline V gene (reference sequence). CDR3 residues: CASSQPGLAGVIYEQYF. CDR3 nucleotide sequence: TGTGCCAGCAGCCAACCGGGACTAGCGGGAGTAATCTACGAGCAGTACTTC.

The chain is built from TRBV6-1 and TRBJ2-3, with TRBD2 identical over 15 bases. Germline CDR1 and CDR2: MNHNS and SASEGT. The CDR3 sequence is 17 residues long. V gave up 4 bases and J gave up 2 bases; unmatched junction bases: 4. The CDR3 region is CASSGTSGRASTDTQYF. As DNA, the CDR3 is TGTGCCAGCAGTGGGACTAGCGGGAGGGCCTCCACAGATACGCAGTATTTT.

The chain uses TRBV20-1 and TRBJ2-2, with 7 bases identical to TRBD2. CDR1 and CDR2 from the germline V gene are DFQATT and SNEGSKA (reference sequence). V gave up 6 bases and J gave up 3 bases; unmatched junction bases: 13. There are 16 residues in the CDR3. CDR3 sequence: CSAQYDVGGYTGELFF. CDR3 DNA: TGCAGTGCCCAGTATGATGTGGGAGGGTACACCGGGGAGCTGTTTTTT.

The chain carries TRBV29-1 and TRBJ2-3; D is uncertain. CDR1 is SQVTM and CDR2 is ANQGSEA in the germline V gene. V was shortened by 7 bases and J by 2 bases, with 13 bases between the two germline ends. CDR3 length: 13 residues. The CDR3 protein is CSALYRVTDTQYF. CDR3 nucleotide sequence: TGCAGCGCTCTTTATAGGGTCACAGATACGCAGTATTTT.

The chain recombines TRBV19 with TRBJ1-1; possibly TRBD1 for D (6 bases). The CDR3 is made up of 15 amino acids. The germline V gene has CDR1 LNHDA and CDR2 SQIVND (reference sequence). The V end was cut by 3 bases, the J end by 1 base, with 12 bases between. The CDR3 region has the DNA TGTGCCAGTAGTATCGTGGGGGGCGCGAACACTGAAGCTTTCTTT. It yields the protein CASSIVGGANTEAFF.

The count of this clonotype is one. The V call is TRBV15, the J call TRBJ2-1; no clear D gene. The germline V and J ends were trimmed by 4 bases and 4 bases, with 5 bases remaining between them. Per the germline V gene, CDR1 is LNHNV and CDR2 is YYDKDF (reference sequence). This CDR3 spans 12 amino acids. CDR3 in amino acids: CATSTGYNEQFF. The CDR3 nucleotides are TGTGCCACCAGCACGGGTTACAATGAGCAGTTCTTC. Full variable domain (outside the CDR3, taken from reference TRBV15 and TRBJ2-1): DAMVIQNPRYQVTQFGKPVTLSCSQTLNHNVMYWYQQKSSQAPKLLFHYYDKDFNNEADTPDNFQSRRPNTSFCFLDIRSPGLGDTAMYLCATSTGYNEQFFGPGTRLTVL.

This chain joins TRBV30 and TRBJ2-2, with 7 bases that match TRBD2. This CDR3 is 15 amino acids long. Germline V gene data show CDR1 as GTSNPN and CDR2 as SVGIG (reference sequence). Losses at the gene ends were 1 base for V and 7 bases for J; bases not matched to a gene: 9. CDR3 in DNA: TGTGCCTGGAGTGGAGGCGGGAGTGTTGGCGGGGAGCTGTTTTTT. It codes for CAWSGGGSVGGELFF.

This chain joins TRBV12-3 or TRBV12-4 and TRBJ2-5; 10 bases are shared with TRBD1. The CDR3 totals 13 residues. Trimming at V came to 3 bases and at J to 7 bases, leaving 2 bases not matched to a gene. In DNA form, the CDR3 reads TGTGCCAGCAGTTTGGGACAGGGGTTGACCCAGTACTTC. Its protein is CASSLGQGLTQYF.

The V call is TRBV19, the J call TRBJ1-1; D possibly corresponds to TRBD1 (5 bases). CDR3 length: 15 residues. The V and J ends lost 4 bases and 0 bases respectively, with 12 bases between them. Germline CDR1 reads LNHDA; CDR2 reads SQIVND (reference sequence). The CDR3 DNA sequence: TGTGCCAGTAGTAACCCGGGACGGTTGAACACTGAAGCTTTCTTT. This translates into CASSNPGRLNTEAFF.

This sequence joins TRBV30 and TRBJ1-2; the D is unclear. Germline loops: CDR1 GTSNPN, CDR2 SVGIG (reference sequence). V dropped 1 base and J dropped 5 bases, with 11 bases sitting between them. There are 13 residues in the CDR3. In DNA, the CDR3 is TGTGCCTGGAGTGGGGCGGTTCTTTATGGCTACACCTTC. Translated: CAWSGAVLYGYTF.

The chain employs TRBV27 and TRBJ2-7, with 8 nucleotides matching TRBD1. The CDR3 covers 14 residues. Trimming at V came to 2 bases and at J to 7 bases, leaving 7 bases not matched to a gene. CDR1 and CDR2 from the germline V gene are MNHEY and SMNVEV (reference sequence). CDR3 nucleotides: TGTGCCAGCAGTTTAAGGGGCAGGGGGCCGGAGCAGTACTTC. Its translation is CASSLRGRGPEQYF.

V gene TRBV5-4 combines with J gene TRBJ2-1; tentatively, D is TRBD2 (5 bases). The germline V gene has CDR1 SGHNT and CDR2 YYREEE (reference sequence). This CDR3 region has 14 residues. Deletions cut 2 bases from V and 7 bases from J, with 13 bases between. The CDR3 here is CASSFGLDENEQFF. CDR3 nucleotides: TGTGCCAGCAGCTTCGGACTTGATGAGAATGAGCAGTTCTTC.

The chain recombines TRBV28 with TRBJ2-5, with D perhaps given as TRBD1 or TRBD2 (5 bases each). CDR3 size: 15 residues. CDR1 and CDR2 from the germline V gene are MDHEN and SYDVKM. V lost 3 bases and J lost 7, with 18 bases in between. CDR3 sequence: CASSLGPIQRMTQYF. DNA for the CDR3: TGTGCCAGCAGTTTGGGACCTATCCAGAGGATGACCCAGTACTTC.

The CDR3 DNA reads TGTGCCTGGAGTGACCCTAGGGAGGGCATTCAGTACTTC. Its translation is CAWSDPREGIQYF. This chain links TRBV30 with TRBJ2-4, with TRBD2 matching 7 bases. Germline V lookup: CDR1 GTSNPN, CDR2 SVGIG (reference sequence). V dropped 1 base and J dropped 9; count of bases not matched to a gene: 6. The length of the CDR3 is 13 residues.

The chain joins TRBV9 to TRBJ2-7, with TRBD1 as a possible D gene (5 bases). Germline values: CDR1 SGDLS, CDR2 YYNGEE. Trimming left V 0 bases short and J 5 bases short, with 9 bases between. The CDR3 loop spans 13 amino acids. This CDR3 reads CASSVVAGHEQYF. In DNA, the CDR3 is TGTGCCAGCAGCGTAGTAGCAGGGCACGAGCAGTACTTC.

CDR3 sequence (DNA): TGTGCCAGCAGTTTCGGAGTTCAGCCCCAGCATTTT. Amino acids: CASSFGVQPQHF. This chain uses TRBV12-3 or TRBV12-4 with TRBJ1-5, with unresolved D. The CDR3 has 12 amino acids. Trimming took off 3 bases at V and 6 bases at J, with 6 bases between the two ends.

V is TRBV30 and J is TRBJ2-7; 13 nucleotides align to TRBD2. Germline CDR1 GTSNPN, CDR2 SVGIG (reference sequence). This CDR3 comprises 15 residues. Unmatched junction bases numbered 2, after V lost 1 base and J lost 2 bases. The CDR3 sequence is CAWSGTSGSAYEQYF. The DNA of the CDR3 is TGTGCCTGGAGTGGGACTAGCGGGAGCGCCTACGAGCAGTACTTC.

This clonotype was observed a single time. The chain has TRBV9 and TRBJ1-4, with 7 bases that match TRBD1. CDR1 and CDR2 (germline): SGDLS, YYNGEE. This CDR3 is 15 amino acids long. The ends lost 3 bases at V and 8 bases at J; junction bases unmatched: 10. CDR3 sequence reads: CASSGATGPLEKLFF. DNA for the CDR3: TGTGCCAGCAGCGGAGCGACAGGGCCCTTAGAAAAACTGTTTTTT.

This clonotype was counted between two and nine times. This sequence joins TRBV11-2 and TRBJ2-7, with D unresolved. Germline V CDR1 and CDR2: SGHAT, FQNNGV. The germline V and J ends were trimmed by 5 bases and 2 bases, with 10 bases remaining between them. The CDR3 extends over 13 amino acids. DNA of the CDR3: TGTGCCAGCAGCCCAAGGGCTCCCTACGAGCAGTACTTC. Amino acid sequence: CASSPRAPYEQYF.

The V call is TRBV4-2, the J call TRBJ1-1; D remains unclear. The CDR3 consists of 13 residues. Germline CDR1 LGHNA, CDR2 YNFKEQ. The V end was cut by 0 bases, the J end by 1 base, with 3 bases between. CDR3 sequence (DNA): TGTGCCAGCAGCCAAGAGAGGAACACTGAAGCTTTCTTT. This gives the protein CASSQERNTEAFF.

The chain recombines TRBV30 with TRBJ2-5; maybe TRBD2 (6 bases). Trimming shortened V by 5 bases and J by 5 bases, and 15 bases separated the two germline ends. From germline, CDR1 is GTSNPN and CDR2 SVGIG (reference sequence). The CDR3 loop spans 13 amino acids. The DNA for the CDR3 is TGTGCCTGGGGCGGGAACATCTTTGAGACCCAGTACTTC. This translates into CAWGGNIFETQYF.

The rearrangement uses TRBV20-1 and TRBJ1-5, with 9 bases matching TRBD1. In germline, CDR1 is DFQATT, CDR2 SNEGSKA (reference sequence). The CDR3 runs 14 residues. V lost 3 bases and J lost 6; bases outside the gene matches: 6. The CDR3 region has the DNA TGCAGTGCTAGCCGGGACAGGGAAGGTCAGCCCCAGCATTTT. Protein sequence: CSASRDREGQPQHF.